Detailed here is one T cell receptor (beta chain). An end of the junction does not agree with germline; a read error may underlie this. The data belong to a study of cytomegalovirus exposure and HLA in healthy donors. Germline assignment: CDR1 SNHLY and CDR2 FYNNEI. The CDR3 is 14 amino acids. This PCR relied on a set of 60 Vbeta primers and 13 Jbeta primers. Repertoires were generated with immunoSEQ multiplex PCR, while TCRdb's copy carries only in-frame clones and drops some. The sample has over 85,000 clones; 70% to 80% are singletons. The sequencing input was PBMCs. This sequence originates from a female donor in good health and CMV-seronegative. This chain links TRBV2 with TRBJ2-1; 9 nucleotides agree with TRBD1. The CDR3 bases are TGTGCCTCACCCCGGGACAGGGTTCCCAATGAGCAGCTCTTC. The encoded protein is CASPRDRVPNEQLF.